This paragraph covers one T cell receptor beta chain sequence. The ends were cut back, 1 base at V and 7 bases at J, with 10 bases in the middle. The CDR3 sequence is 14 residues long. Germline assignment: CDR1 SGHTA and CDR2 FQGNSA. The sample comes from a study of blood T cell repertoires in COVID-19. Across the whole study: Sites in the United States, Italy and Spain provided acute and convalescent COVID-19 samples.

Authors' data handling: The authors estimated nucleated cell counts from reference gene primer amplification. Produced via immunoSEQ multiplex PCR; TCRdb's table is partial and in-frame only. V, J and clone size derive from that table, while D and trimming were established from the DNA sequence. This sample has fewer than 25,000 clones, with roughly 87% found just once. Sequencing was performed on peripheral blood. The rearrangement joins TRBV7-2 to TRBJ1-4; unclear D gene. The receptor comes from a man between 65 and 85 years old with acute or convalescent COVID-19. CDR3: CASSLGWGGEKLFF. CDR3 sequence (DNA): TGTGCCAGCAGCTTAGGTTGGGGAGGTGAAAAACTGTTTTTT.